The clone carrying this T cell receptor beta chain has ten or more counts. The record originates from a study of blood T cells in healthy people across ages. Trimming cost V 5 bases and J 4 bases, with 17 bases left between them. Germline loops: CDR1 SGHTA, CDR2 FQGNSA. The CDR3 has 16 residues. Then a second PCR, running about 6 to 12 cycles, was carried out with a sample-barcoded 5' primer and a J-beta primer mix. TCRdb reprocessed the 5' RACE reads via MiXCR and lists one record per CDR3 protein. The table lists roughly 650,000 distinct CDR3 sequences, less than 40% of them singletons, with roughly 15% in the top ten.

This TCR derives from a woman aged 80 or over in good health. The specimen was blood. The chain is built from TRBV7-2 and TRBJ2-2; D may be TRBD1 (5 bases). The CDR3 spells CASSPPGRVGTGELFF. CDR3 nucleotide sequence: TGTGCCAGCAGCCCTCCGGGCAGGGTGGGCACCGGGGAGCTGTTTTTT. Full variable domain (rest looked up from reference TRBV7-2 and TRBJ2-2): GAGVSQSPSNKVTEKGKDVELRCDPISGHTALYWYRQSLGQGLEFLIYFQGNSAPDKSGLPSDRFSAERTGGSVSTLTIQRTQQEDSAVYLCASSPPGRVGTGELFFGEGSRLTVL.